One sample yielded the 15 T cell receptor beta chains listed below, sequenced in a study of OX40 agonist ivuxolimab in advanced cancers. Profiling relied on immunoSEQ multiplex PCR, and the TCRdb table lists in-frame clones only, not all of them. The top ten hold 0.85% to 1.4% of the sample, which has more than 100,000 clones, less than 95% seen once. This specimen was CD4+ or CD8+ T cells sorted from blood, taken in a trial of the OX40 agonist ivuxolimab. The receptor source for this set is an adult with an advanced solid tumor such as melanoma, head and neck, liver or kidney cancer.

The chain is built from TRBV5-6 and TRBJ1-5; D gene unclear. V was pared by 3 bases and J by 4 bases, with 11 bases between. Germline V gives CDR1 SGHDT, CDR2 YYEEEE. There are 14 residues in the CDR3. DNA for the CDR3: TGTGCCAGCAGCTCCGAGCGGGCTAATCAGCCCCAGCATTTT. The encoded protein is CASSSERANQPQHF.

This clone appeared once. V usage is TRBV27 and J usage is TRBJ2-2, with D perhaps matching TRBD1 (6 bases). V was pared by 2 bases and J by 7 bases, with 26 bases between. CDR1 is MNHEY and CDR2 is SMNVEV in the germline V gene (reference sequence). CDR3 length: 19 residues. The CDR3 is CASSLDKSRAPHRVGELFF. The CDR3 DNA reads TGTGCCAGCAGTTTAGACAAATCCCGGGCCCCACACAGGGTCGGGGAGCTGTTTTTT.

This chain links TRBV18 with TRBJ1-2; weak D call: TRBD1 (6 bases). Germline CDR1 reads KGHSH; CDR2 reads LQKENI. Trimming cost V 3 bases and J 10 bases, with 18 bases left between them. The CDR3 consists of 14 residues. The chain's CDR3 is CASSPLRDTGAYTF. The CDR3, as DNA: TGTGCCAGCTCACCTCTACGGGACACTGGTGCCTACACCTTC.

This chain links TRBV7-2 with TRBJ2-1; TRBD2 matches 15 bases. This CDR3 spans 17 amino acids. The V gene's germline CDR1 is SGHTA and CDR2 FQGNSA. Losses at the gene ends were 5 bases for V and 7 bases for J; bases not matched to a gene: 9. CDR3 sequence reads: CASSRTSGGVFGNEQFF. As DNA, the CDR3 is TGTGCCAGCAGCCGGACTAGCGGGGGGGTATTTGGGAATGAGCAGTTCTTC.

The genes are TRBV28 and TRBJ1-6, with a weak D call TRBD1 (5 bases). V lost 6 bases to trimming and J lost 13 bases, with 22 bases between them. The V gene's germline CDR1 is MDHEN and CDR2 SYDVKM. The CDR3 extends over 15 amino acids. The DNA for the CDR3 is TGTGCCAGCAGGACAAGGGACCTCCTTCATTGGCCCCTCCACTTT. This gives the protein CASRTRDLLHWPLHF.

This chain connects TRBV28 to TRBJ2-3, with unresolved D. The CDR3 covers 14 residues. V was trimmed by 3 bases and J by 6 bases, leaving 13 bases between them. Germline V lookup: CDR1 MDHEN, CDR2 SYDVKM. CDR3 nucleotide sequence: TGTGCCAGCAGTTTCAGTGGGCACCGGGATACGCAGTATTTT. It codes for CASSFSGHRDTQYF.

The CDR3 DNA sequence: TGTGCCAGCAGCCCATATAACGGACCGAACACTGAAGCTTTCTTT. Residues: CASSPYNGPNTEAFF. This chain joins TRBV7-8 and TRBJ1-1; no firm D call. Per the germline V gene, CDR1 is SGHVS and CDR2 is FQNEAQ. The CDR3 totals 15 residues. Trimming cost V 5 bases and J 1 base, with 14 bases left between them.

The V gene is TRBV19, the J gene TRBJ2-7, with 12 bases matching TRBD2. Looked up from germline, CDR1 is LNHDA and CDR2 is SQIVND (reference sequence). The CDR3 spans 14 residues. V shed 10 bases, J shed 7 bases, and the junction held 11 bases outside the gene matches. The CDR3 coding sequence is TGTGCCACTAAATCGCTAGCGGGAGGGTCGGAGCAGTACTTC. This translates into CATKSLAGGSEQYF.

V and J are TRBV9 and TRBJ2-3; D is uncertain. Germline CDR1 is SGDLS and CDR2 is YYNGEE. Between the trimmed V and J ends, which lost 0 bases and 5 bases, there was a span of 10 bases. This CDR3 is built from 14 residues. CDR3 nucleotides: TGTGCCAGCAGCGTAGGGCCCATTCGAGATACGCAGTATTTT. As protein: CASSVGPIRDTQYF.

Remarks on this clone: At one boundary the junction diverges from the germline segment, which might be a read error. The rearrangement joins TRBV7-7 to TRBJ2-2, with 10 bases fitting TRBD2. Germline CDR1 is SSHAT and CDR2 is FNYEAQ (reference sequence). The CDR3 runs 14 residues. Here the CDR3 reads CASSPTSGAGELFF. CDR3 coding DNA: TGTGCTAGCAGCCCCACTAGCGGGGCCGGGGAGCTGTTTTTT. Supplemented by reference TRBV7-7 and TRBJ2-2, the full variable domain reads GAGVSQSPRYKVTKRGQDVTLRCDPISSHATLYWYQQALGQGPEFLTYFNYEAQPDKSGLPSDRFSAERPEGSISTLTIQRTEQRDSAMYRCASSPTSGAGELFFGEGSRLTVL.

J is TRBJ2-5 and V is TRBV5-6, with D perhaps matching TRBD1 (6 bases). The tail of the sequence fits TRBJ2-7 better, so the J call may be wrong. Germline-derived CDR1 and CDR2 are SGHDT and YYEEEE. The CDR3 covers 14 residues. CDR3 DNA sequence: TGTGCCAGCAGCTTCGGACAGAACTCCTACGAGCAGTACTTC. Translating it yields CASSFGQNSYEQYF.

V and J are TRBV4-2 and TRBJ2-3; 7 bases are shared with TRBD2. CDR3 length: 16 residues. V was pared by 0 bases and J by 4 bases, with 7 bases of the junction left unmatched. CDR1 and CDR2 (germline): LGHNA, YNFKEQ. DNA for the CDR3: TGTGCCAGCAGCCAAGATCCAGCGGGAAGATCAGATACGCAGTATTTT. As protein: CASSQDPAGRSDTQYF.

V is TRBV7-9 and J is TRBJ2-3; no firm D call. CDR1 is SEHNR and CDR2 is FQNEAQ in the germline V gene (reference sequence). The CDR3 covers 13 residues. The V gene lost 1 base and the J gene lost 3 bases, with 5 bases spanning the gap. In DNA, the CDR3 is TGTGCCAGCAGCTTAGGGTCTACAGATACGCAGTATTTT. This codes for CASSLGSTDTQYF. The complete variable domain, with remaining parts taken from reference TRBV7-9 and TRBJ2-3, reads DTGVSQNPRHKITKRGQNVTFRCDPISEHNRLYWYRQTLGQGPEFLTYFQNEAQLEKSRLLSDRFSAERPKGSFSTLEIQRTEQGDSAMYLCASSLGSTDTQYFGPGTRLTVL.

V gene TRBV5-1 combines with J gene TRBJ2-5; no clear D gene. The CDR3 is made up of 12 amino acids. V was clipped by 2 bases and J by 5 bases, with 7 bases between them. Germline V gene data show CDR1 as SGHRS and CDR2 as YFSETQ. CDR3 coding DNA: TGCGCCAGCAGCTTCAATGGGGAGACCCAGTACTTC. Its translation is CASSFNGETQYF.

The chain recombines TRBV27 with TRBJ2-7, with D tentatively TRBD2 (5 bases). The CDR3 is 14 amino acids. Germline loops: CDR1 MNHEY, CDR2 SMNVEV (reference sequence). The V gene lost 6 bases and the J gene lost 2 bases, with 14 bases spanning the gap. In nucleotides, the CDR3 is TGTGCCAGCAGCCCTCGGGGTCCGGCCTACGAGCAGTACTTC. Its translation is CASSPRGPAYEQYF.